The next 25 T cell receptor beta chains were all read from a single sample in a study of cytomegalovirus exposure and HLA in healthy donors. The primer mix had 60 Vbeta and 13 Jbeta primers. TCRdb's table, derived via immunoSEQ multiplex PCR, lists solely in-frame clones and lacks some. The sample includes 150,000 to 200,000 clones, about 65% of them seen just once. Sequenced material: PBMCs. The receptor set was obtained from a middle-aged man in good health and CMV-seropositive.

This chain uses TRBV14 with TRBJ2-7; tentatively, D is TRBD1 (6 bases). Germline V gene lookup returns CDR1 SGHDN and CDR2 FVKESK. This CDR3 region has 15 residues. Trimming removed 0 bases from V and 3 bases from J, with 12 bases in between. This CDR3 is CASSQDLTGNYEQYF. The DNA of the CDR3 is TGTGCCAGCAGCCAAGATTTAACAGGGAACTACGAGCAGTACTTC.

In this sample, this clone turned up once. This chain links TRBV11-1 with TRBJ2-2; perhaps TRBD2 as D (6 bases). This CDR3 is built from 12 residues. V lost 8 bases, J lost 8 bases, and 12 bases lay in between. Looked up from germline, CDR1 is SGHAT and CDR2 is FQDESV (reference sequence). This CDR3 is CASGGSTGELFF. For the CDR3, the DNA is TGTGCCAGCGGGGGGAGTACGGGGGAGCTGTTTTTT. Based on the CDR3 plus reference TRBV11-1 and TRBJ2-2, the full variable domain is EAEVAQSPRYKITEKSQAVAFWCDPISGHATLYWYRQILGQGPELLVQFQDESVVDDSQLPKDRFSAERLKGVDSTLKIQPAELGDSAMYLCASGGSTGELFFGEGSRLTVL.

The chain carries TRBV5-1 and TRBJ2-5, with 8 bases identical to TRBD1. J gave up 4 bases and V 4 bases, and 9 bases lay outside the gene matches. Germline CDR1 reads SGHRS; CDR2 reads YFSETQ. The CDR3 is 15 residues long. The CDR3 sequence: CASSLSGGRGETQYF. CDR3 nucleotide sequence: TGCGCCAGCAGCCTCTCAGGGGGCAGGGGAGAGACCCAGTACTTC.

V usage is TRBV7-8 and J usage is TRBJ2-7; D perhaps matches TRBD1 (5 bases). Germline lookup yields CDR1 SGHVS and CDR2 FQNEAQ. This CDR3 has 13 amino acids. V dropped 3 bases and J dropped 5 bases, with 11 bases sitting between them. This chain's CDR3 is CASSLTVLDEQYF. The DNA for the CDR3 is TGTGCCAGCAGCTTGACAGTGCTTGACGAGCAGTACTTC.

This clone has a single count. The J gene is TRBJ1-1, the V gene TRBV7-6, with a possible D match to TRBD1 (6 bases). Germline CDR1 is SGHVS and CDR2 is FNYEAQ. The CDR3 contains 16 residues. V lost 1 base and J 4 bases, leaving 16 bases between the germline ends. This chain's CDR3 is CASSLGGGRVVTEAFF. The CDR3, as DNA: TGTGCCAGCAGCTTAGGGGGGGGCAGGGTGGTCACTGAAGCTTTCTTT.

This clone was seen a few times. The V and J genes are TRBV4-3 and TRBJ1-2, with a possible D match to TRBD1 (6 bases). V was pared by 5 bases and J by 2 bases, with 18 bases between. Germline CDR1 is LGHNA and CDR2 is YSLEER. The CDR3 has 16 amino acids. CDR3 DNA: TGCGCCAGCAGCGGGTGGGGGCCAGAAAAAAACTATGGCTACACCTTC. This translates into CASSGWGPEKNYGYTF.

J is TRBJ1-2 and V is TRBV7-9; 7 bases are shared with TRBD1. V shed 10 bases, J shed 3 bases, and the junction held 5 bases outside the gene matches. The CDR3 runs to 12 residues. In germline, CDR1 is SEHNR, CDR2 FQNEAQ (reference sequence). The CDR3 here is CATQGDHYGYTF. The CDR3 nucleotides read TGTGCCACCCAGGGGGACCACTATGGCTACACCTTC.

CDR3 amino acids: CASSNLPGSSYEQYF. CDR3 nucleotides: TGCGCCAGCAGCAACCTACCGGGTTCCTCCTACGAGCAGTACTTC. This chain connects TRBV5-1 to TRBJ2-7; no firm D call. From germline, CDR1 is SGHRS and CDR2 YFSETQ. The CDR3 is made up of 15 amino acids. V gave up 4 bases and J gave up 0 bases, with 14 bases separating them.

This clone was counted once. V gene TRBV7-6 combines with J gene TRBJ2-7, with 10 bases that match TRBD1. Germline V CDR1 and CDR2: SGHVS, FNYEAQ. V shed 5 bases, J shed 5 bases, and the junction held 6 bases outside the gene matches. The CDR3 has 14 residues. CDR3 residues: CASSPGTGVDEQYF. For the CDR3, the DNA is TGTGCCAGCAGCCCTGGGACAGGGGTCGACGAGCAGTACTTC.

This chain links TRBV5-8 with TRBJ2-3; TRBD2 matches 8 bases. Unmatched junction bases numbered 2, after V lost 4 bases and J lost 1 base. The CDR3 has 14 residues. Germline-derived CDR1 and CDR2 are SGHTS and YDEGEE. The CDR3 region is CASSPGGGTDTQYF. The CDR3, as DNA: TGTGCCAGCAGCCCCGGGGGGGGCACAGATACGCAGTATTTT.

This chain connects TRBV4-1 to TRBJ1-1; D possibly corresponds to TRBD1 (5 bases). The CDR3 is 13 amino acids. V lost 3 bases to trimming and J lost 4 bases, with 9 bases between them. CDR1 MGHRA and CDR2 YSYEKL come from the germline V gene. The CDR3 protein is CASSQGPSTEAFF. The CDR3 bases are TGCGCCAGCAGCCAGGGGCCGAGCACTGAAGCTTTCTTT.

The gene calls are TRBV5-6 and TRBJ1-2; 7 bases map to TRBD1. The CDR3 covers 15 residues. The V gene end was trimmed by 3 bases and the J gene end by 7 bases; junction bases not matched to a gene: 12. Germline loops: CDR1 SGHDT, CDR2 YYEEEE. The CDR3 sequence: CASSSPGGGRGGYTF. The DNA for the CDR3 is TGTGCCAGCAGCTCCCCGGGAGGGGGCAGGGGTGGCTACACCTTC.

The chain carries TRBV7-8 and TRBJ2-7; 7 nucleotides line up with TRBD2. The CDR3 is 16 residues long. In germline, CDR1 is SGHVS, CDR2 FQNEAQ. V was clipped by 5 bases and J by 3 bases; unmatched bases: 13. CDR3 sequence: CASSPSGGLSLYEQYF. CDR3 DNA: TGTGCCAGCAGCCCTTCGGGGGGACTATCTCTCTACGAGCAGTACTTC.

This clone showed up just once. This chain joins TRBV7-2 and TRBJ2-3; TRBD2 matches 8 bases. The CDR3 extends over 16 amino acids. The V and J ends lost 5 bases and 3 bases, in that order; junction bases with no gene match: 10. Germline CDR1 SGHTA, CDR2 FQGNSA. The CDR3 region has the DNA TGTGCCAGCAGCCCCGTGGAGCGGGGGATAACAGATACGCAGTATTTT. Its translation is CASSPVERGITDTQYF.

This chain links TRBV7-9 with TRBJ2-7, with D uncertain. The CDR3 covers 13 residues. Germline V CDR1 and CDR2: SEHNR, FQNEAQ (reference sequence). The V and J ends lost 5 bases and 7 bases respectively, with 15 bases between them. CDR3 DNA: TGTGCCAGCAGCGCCAGCGCCCTACGAGAGCAGTACTTC. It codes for CASSASALREQYF.

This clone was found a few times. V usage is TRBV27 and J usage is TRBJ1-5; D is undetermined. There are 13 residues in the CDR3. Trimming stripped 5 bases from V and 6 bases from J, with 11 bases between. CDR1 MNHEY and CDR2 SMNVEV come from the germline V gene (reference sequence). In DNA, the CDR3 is TGTGCCAGCAGTAGAGGGAGGACTCAGCCCCAGCATTTT. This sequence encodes CASSRGRTQPQHF.

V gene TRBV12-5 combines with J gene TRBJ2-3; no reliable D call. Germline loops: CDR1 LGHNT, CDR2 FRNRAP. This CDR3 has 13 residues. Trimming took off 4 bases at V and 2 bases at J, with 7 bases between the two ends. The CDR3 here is CASGWRITDTQYF. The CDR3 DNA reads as TGTGCTAGTGGTTGGCGGATCACAGATACGCAGTATTTT.

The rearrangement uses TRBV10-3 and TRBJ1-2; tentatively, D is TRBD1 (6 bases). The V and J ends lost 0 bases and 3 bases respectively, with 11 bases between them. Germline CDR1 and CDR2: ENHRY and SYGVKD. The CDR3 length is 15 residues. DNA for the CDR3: TGTGCCATCAGTGAGTCTACTCCAGGGGACTATGGCTACACCTTC. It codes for CAISESTPGDYGYTF.

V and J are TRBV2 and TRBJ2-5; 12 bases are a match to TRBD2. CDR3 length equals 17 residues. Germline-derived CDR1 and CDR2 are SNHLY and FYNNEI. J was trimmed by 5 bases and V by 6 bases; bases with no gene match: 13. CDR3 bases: TGTGCCAGCAGGAAGACTAGCGGGGGCCGGGGGGGGGAGACCCAGTACTTC. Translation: CASRKTSGGRGGETQYF.

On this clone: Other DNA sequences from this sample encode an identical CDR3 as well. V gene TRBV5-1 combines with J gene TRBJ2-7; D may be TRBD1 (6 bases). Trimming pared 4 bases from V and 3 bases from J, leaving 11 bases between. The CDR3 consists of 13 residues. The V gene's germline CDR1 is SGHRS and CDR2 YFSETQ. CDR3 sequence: CASSRDTSYEQYF. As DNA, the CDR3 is TGCGCCAGCAGCCGGGACACTAGCTACGAGCAGTACTTC.

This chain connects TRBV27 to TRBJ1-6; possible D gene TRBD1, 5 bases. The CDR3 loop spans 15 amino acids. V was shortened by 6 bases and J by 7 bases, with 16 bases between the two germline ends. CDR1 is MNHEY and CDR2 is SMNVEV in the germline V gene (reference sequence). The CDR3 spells CASRPGGRYNSPLHF. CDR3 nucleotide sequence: TGTGCCAGCAGGCCCGGGGGGAGGTACAATTCACCCCTCCACTTT.

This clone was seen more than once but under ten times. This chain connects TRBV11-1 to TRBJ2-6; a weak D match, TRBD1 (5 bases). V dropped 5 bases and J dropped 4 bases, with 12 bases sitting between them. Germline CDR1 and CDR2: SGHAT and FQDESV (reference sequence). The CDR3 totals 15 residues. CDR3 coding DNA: TGTGCCAGCAGCAATCTAAGGACAGGGGCCAACGTCCTGACTTTC. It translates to CASSNLRTGANVLTF.

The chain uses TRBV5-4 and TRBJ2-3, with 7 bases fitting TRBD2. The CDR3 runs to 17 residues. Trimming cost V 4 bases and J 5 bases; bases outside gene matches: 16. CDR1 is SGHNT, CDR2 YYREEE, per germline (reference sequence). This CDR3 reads CASSPSILGSGVDTQYF. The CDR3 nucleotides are TGTGCCAGCAGCCCAAGTATCCTCGGAAGCGGGGTAGATACGCAGTATTTT.

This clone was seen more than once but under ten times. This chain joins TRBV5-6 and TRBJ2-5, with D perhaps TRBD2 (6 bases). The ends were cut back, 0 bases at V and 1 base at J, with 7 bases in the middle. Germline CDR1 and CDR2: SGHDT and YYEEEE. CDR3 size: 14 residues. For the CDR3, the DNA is TGTGCCAGCAGCTTGGTAGCGGCCCAAGAGACCCAGTACTTC. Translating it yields CASSLVAAQETQYF.

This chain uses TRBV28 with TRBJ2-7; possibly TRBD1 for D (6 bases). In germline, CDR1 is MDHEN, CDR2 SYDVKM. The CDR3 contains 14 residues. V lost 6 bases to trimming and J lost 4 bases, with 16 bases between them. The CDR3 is CASRSGTGWYEQYF. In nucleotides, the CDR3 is TGTGCCAGCAGGAGCGGCACAGGGTGGTACGAGCAGTACTTC.